Presented here are 29 T cell receptor beta chains from one specimen sequenced in a study of T cells in Graves' hyperthyroidism and ophthalmopathy. The CDR3 regions of TCR beta were amplified from RNA transcripts. The primer set for the first-round RT-PCR of the TCR CDR3 was HTBI. TCRdb reprocessed the multiplex PCR reads with MiXCR, giving one entry per CDR3 protein. The sample has 300,000 to 400,000 distinct CDR3 sequences, roughly 13% seen once. The sequenced sample was blood. The source of these receptors is a woman younger than 35 with Graves' hyperthyroidism.

In its sample, this clonotype was seen many times. The chain employs TRBV2 and TRBJ2-3; possibly TRBD1 for D (5 bases). Trimming removed 3 bases at V and 3 bases at J, with 13 bases between. Looked up from germline, CDR1 is SNHLY and CDR2 is FYNNEI. This CDR3 is built from 15 residues. CDR3 protein: CASSEGPGPTDTQYF. The DNA of the CDR3 is TGTGCCAGCAGTGAGGGGCCCGGGCCGACAGATACGCAGTATTTT.

The rearrangement uses TRBV24-1 and TRBJ1-2, with 8 nucleotides matching TRBD1. The CDR3 extends over 16 amino acids. The junction had 10 bases not matched to a gene; V was cut back by 4 bases and J by 4 bases. Germline V lookup: CDR1 KGHDR, CDR2 SFDVKD. As DNA, the CDR3 is TGTGCCACCAGTGACTCCCGACAGGGGACATTCTATGGCTACACCTTC. Translated, it gives CATSDSRQGTFYGYTF.

This clonotype was picked up many times. The chain is built from TRBV6-1 and TRBJ2-5; D not certain. This CDR3 is 18 amino acids long. V was shortened by 5 bases and J by 1 base, with 23 bases between the two germline ends. Germline loops: CDR1 MNHNS, CDR2 SASEGT. CDR3 bases: TGTGCCAGCAGTTGTCAGGCAACGCCGAGGTTCCTCCAAGAGACCCAGTACTTC. It is translated as CASSCQATPRFLQETQYF.

This clonotype was recorded a few times. This rearrangement joins TRBV6-2 or TRBV6-3 to TRBJ1-5; D remains unclear. Trimming took 6 bases from V and 3 from J, leaving 12 bases between them. Germline V lookup: CDR1 MNHEY, CDR2 SVGEGT. CDR3 length: 14 amino acids. This chain's CDR3 is CASSPAAFNQPQHF. CDR3 nucleotides: TGTGCCAGCAGCCCCGCGGCCTTCAATCAGCCCCAGCATTTT.

In this sample, this clonotype turned up many times. The rearrangement joins TRBV28 to TRBJ2-5; no firm D call. V shed 10 bases and J shed 7 bases, with 16 bases lying between them. CDR1 is MDHEN, CDR2 SYDVKM, per germline. This CDR3 is built from 12 residues. CDR3 in DNA: TGTGCCACCACAAAAGGTCCGGGGACCCAGTACTTC. Translated, it gives CATTKGPGTQYF.

A single count supports this clonotype. The V gene is TRBV27, the J gene TRBJ2-5; maybe TRBD1 (6 bases). The V gene's germline CDR1 is MNHEY and CDR2 SMNVEV (reference sequence). CDR3 length: 12 amino acids. The V gene lost 9 bases and the J gene lost 1 base, with 9 bases spanning the gap. The CDR3 nucleotides are TGTGCCAGTAGGACAGCCCAAGAGACCCAGTACTTC. It codes for CASRTAQETQYF.

The V gene is TRBV12-5, the J gene TRBJ2-5; 7 nucleotides line up with TRBD1. Per germline, CDR1 LGHNT and CDR2 FRNRAP. Germline trimming cut 9 bases from V and 0 bases from J; bases unmatched to any gene: 1. The CDR3 extends over 12 amino acids. The CDR3 protein is CASRGYQETQYF. In DNA form, the CDR3 reads TGTGCTAGCAGGGGGTACCAAGAGACCCAGTACTTC.

This clonotype turned up a few times. V and J are TRBV9 and TRBJ2-1; D possibly corresponds to TRBD1 (6 bases). Germline V gives CDR1 SGDLS, CDR2 YYNGEE. This CDR3 spans 15 amino acids. V was pared by 3 bases and J by 0 bases, with 10 bases between. The CDR3 DNA is TGTGCCAGCAGCGCAGGGGCGACCTCCTACAATGAGCAGTTCTTC. It is translated as CASSAGATSYNEQFF.

This clonotype was found a few times. This CDR3 is CSARDTWQASTIDGYTF. CDR3 sequence (DNA): TGCAGTGCTAGAGATACATGGCAGGCGAGTACCATCGATGGCTACACCTTC. The J gene is TRBJ1-2, the V gene TRBV20-1, with D unclear. The V end lost 0 bases, the J end lost 6 bases, and 23 bases lay between the germline ends. Germline V CDR1 and CDR2: DFQATT, SNEGSKA (reference sequence). The CDR3 runs to 17 residues.

This clonotype has only a few counts. The gene calls are TRBV4-3 and TRBJ2-7; D is unresolved. In germline, CDR1 is LGHNA, CDR2 YSLEER. The CDR3 is made up of 15 amino acids. V lost 0 bases and J 0 bases, leaving 9 bases between the germline ends. The DNA for the CDR3 is TGCGCCAGCAGCCAAGAAGCTTTGTCCTCCTACGAGCAGTACTTC. This gives the protein CASSQEALSSYEQYF.

This clonotype occurred a few times. The V and J genes are TRBV4-1 and TRBJ2-4, with D possibly called TRBD1 or TRBD2 (5 bases each). Germline loops: CDR1 MGHRA, CDR2 YSYEKL. The CDR3 covers 15 residues. V was shortened by 0 bases and J by 11 bases, with 17 bases between the two germline ends. The CDR3 nucleotides are TGCGCCAGCAGCCAAGAGGAGAGGGTTGGGGCAGTTCAGTACTTC. Amino acid sequence: CASSQEERVGAVQYF.

This clonotype was observed at least ten times. V is TRBV7-2 and J is TRBJ2-1; D might be TRBD1 (6 bases). Trimming shortened V by 5 bases and J by 8 bases, and 19 bases separated the two germline ends. Per the germline V gene, CDR1 is SGHTA and CDR2 is FQGNSA. The CDR3 loop spans 15 amino acids. CDR3 DNA sequence: TGTGCCAGCAGCCAAGGGGGTCTGGACACCTATGAGCAGTTCTTC. Amino acids: CASSQGGLDTYEQFF.

This clonotype was seen many times. The V and J genes are TRBV29-1 and TRBJ1-1, with a weak D call TRBD1 (5 bases). CDR1 and CDR2 from the germline V gene are SQVTM and ANQGSEA. CDR3 size: 13 residues. Trimming pared 8 bases from V and 0 bases from J, leaving 13 bases between. CDR3 residues: CSYRGHLNTEAFF. CDR3 in DNA: TGCAGCTACCGTGGACACCTGAACACTGAAGCTTTCTTT.

V is TRBV4-2 and J is TRBJ1-2, with no clear D. This CDR3 has 15 amino acids. V was shortened by 0 bases and J by 6 bases, with 14 bases between the two germline ends. CDR1 LGHNA and CDR2 YNFKEQ come from the germline V gene. The DNA of the CDR3 is TGTGCCAGCAGCCAAGAGTCGTTGGGGATCGATGGCTACACCTTC. This encodes CASSQESLGIDGYTF.

This clonotype was seen repeatedly, ten times or more. The CDR3 nucleotides read TGTGCCAGCGGGAATGACGGATCCTCTCGGCAGCCCCAGCATTTT. Protein sequence: CASGNDGSSRQPQHF. V gene TRBV7-9 combines with J gene TRBJ1-5; D not resolved. Trimming cost V 8 bases and J 7 bases, with 21 bases left between them. Looked up from germline, CDR1 is SEHNR and CDR2 is FQNEAQ (reference sequence). The CDR3 is 15 residues long.

This clonotype was seen at least ten times. The chain is built from TRBV7-8 and TRBJ1-5; D might be TRBD1 (6 bases). Germline assignment: CDR1 SGHVS and CDR2 FQNEAQ. This CDR3 region has 14 residues. V was clipped by 2 bases and J by 7 bases, with 12 bases between them. The CDR3 bases are TGTGCCAGCAGCTTAAAGGGGGAGGGACAGCCCCAGCATTTT. It encodes CASSLKGEGQPQHF.

The chain carries TRBV30 and TRBJ2-7; 8 bases are a match to TRBD2. This CDR3 is built from 12 residues. J gave up 9 bases and V 1 base, and 5 bases lay outside the gene matches. Looked up from germline, CDR1 is GTSNPN and CDR2 is SVGIG (reference sequence). The CDR3 region has the DNA TGTGCCTGGAGTGATTCGCTAGCGGGGCAGTACTTC. This gives the protein CAWSDSLAGQYF.

This clonotype was observed many times. This chain uses TRBV12-3 or TRBV12-4 with TRBJ1-5, with no clear D. The CDR3 totals 15 residues. V dropped 1 base and J dropped 4 bases, with 11 bases sitting between them. The DNA of the CDR3 is TGTGCCAGCAGTTTAGGGGTGGGTAGGAATCAGCCCCAGCATTTT. It yields the protein CASSLGVGRNQPQHF.

At least ten counts were recorded for this clonotype. The chain carries TRBV3-1 and TRBJ2-7; D possibly corresponds to TRBD1 (6 bases). The ends were cut back, 1 base at V and 6 bases at J, with 13 bases in the middle. The CDR3 length is 14 residues. The V gene's germline CDR1 is LGHDT and CDR2 YNNKEL (reference sequence). The CDR3 is CASSQVQGVSEQYF. The CDR3 DNA reads as TGTGCCAGCAGCCAAGTACAGGGAGTGTCCGAGCAGTACTTC.

The CDR3 DNA is TGTGCCAGCAGACGACCGGGACTAGCGGGAGGGCCAAGGGACGAGCAGTACTTC. Amino acids: CASRRPGLAGGPRDEQYF. The chain combines TRBV27 with TRBJ2-7; 16 bases align to TRBD2. Germline CDR1 is MNHEY and CDR2 is SMNVEV (reference sequence). The CDR3 is 18 amino acids. Trimming took 6 bases from V and 5 from J; bases not matched to a gene: 13.

This clonotype has a count of ten or more. This chain links TRBV6-2 or TRBV6-3 with TRBJ2-7, with 12 nucleotides matching TRBD2. The V and J ends lost 2 bases and 0 bases, in that order; junction bases with no gene match: 2. Germline V gene sequence: CDR1 MNHEY, CDR2 SVGEGT. The CDR3 runs to 16 residues. CDR3 in DNA: TGTGCCAGCAGTTACGGACTAGCGGGGTTCTCCTACGAGCAGTACTTC. Residues: CASSYGLAGFSYEQYF.

In this sample, this clonotype turned up many times. The chain links TRBV15 to TRBJ2-7; TRBD2 matches 10 bases. The CDR3 covers 21 residues. Germline CDR1 is LNHNV and CDR2 is YYDKDF (reference sequence). V lost 0 bases, J lost 3 bases, and 20 bases stayed unmatched. The CDR3 DNA follows: TGTGCCACCAGCAGAGATGCCCCCGGGAGGGCTAGCGGGAGCGTCGGCTACGAGCAGTACTTC. It translates to CATSRDAPGRASGSVGYEQYF.

This clonotype has ten or more counts. J is TRBJ2-1 and V is TRBV20-1, with 10 bases matching TRBD2. Germline trimming cut 3 bases from V and 3 bases from J; bases unmatched to any gene: 2. The CDR3 contains 14 residues. Germline CDR1 reads DFQATT; CDR2 reads SNEGSKA (reference sequence). The CDR3 region is CSASGTSDYNEQFF. The CDR3 DNA reads TGCAGTGCTAGCGGGACTAGCGACTACAATGAGCAGTTCTTC.

This clonotype was recorded at least ten times. The genes are TRBV5-1 and TRBJ2-7; 7 nucleotides align to TRBD2. The CDR3 loop spans 13 amino acids. Trimming removed 2 bases from V and 6 bases from J; junction bases left unmatched: 5. Germline lookup yields CDR1 SGHRS and CDR2 YFSETQ. CDR3 bases: TGCGCCAGCAGCTTTCCAGGGAGGGGCGAGCAGTACTTC. The encoded protein is CASSFPGRGEQYF.

A few counts support this clonotype. The chain recombines TRBV12-5 with TRBJ2-1; the D gene is possibly TRBD1 (5 bases). The germline CDR1 and CDR2 sequences are LGHNT and FRNRAP. This CDR3 region has 18 residues. V lost 6 bases to trimming and J lost 0 bases, with 21 bases between them. CDR3 in amino acids: CASGPQNQGPGSYNEQFF. The CDR3 coding sequence is TGTGCTAGTGGGCCCCAGAATCAGGGCCCTGGCTCCTACAATGAGCAGTTCTTC. The entire variable domain, with the rest obtained from reference TRBV12-5 and TRBJ2-1, is as follows: DARVTQTPRHKVTEMGQEVTMRCQPILGHNTVFWYRQTMMQGLELLAYFRNRAPLDDSGMPKDRFSAEMPDATLATLKIQPSEPRDSAVYFCASGPQNQGPGSYNEQFFGPGTRLTVL.

This clonotype showed up many times. The J gene is TRBJ2-7, the V gene TRBV11-2; TRBD2 might be the D (5 bases). Trimming stripped 0 bases from V and 4 bases from J, with 10 bases between. The CDR3 covers 14 residues. Germline lookup yields CDR1 SGHAT and CDR2 FQNNGV. CDR3 sequence (DNA): TGTGCCAGCAGCTTAGAGTATGGGGAGTACGAGCAGTACTTC. Protein: CASSLEYGEYEQYF.

The V and J genes are TRBV19 and TRBJ1-2; the D gene is possibly TRBD1 (6 bases). The CDR3 covers 16 residues. In germline, CDR1 is LNHDA, CDR2 SQIVND (reference sequence). Trimming removed 10 bases at V and 5 bases at J, with 26 bases between. The CDR3 sequence is CATADLTGTPLYGYTF. CDR3 bases: TGTGCCACCGCGGATCTGACCGGGACACCTCTGTATGGCTACACCTTC.

There are many counts of this clonotype. The rearrangement joins TRBV7-8 to TRBJ1-1; tentatively, D is TRBD1 (6 bases). CDR3 length: 17 amino acids. CDR1 SGHVS and CDR2 FQNEAQ come from the germline V gene. V lost 4 bases and J lost 0, with 18 bases in between. The CDR3 nucleotides read TGTGCCAGCAGCTCATTTTTAGGGGGGGGGATGAACACTGAAGCTTTCTTT. Translating gives CASSSFLGGGMNTEAFF.

The genes are TRBV20-1 and TRBJ2-1, with a possible D match to TRBD1 (5 bases). V lost 0 bases to trimming and J lost 14 bases, with 11 bases between them. The CDR3 is 11 amino acids. The germline gives CDR1 DFQATT, CDR2 SNEGSKA (reference sequence). CDR3 sequence (DNA): TGCAGTGCTAGAGATTATCAGGGAAAGTTCTTC. Amino acid sequence: CSARDYQGKFF.